This T cell receptor beta chain came from a study of cytomegalovirus exposure and HLA in healthy donors. Study background: Within the Caucasian-associated ancestry cluster were approximately 77% of the roughly 430 genotyped donors.

Comment on this clone: Its matching antigen is unknown.

13 Jbeta primers and 60 Vbeta primers were used for the PCR. Sequencing used immunoSEQ multiplex PCR; TCRdb keeps in-frame clones, though not all of them. The repertoire consists of 150,000 to 200,000 clones, with about 69% occurring once and the leading ten covering about 2.7%. CDR3 length: 16 residues. CDR1 and CDR2 (germline): SQVTM, ANQGSEA. V lost 7 bases, J lost 7 bases, and 11 bases stayed unmatched. General study points: Later analysis associated a missense DCLRE1C variant with TCR beta V- and J-gene trimming.

The clonotype was recovered from a male donor in good health and CMV-seronegative. The chain has TRBV29-1 and TRBJ2-1; 15 bases map to TRBD2. The sample comprised PBMCs. In DNA form, the CDR3 reads TGCAGCGCTGGCGTGGGACTAGCGGGAGGAAAGAATGAGCAGTTCTTC. Encoded protein: CSAGVGLAGGKNEQFF.